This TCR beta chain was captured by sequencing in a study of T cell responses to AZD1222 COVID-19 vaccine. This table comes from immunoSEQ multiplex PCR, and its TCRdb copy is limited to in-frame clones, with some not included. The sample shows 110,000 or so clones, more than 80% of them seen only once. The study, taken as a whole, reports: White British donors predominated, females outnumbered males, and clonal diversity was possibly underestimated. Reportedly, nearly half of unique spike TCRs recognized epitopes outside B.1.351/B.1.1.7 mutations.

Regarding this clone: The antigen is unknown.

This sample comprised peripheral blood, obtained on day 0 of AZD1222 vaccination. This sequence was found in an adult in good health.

This chain's CDR3 is CASRSRDGLEAFF. For the CDR3, the DNA is TGTGCCAGCAGGTCCCGGGACGGGCTCGAGGCTTTCTTT. The rearrangement links TRBV7-9 to TRBJ1-1, with TRBD1 as a possible D gene (5 bases). Germline V gives CDR1 SEHNR, CDR2 FQNEAQ (reference sequence). This CDR3 comprises 13 residues. V was shortened by 6 bases and J by 11 bases, with 19 bases between the two germline ends. Supplemented by reference TRBV7-9 and TRBJ1-1, the full variable domain reads DTGVSQNPRHKITKRGQNVTFRCDPISEHNRLYWYRQTLGQGPEFLTYFQNEAQLEKSRLLSDRFSAERPKGSFSTLEIQRTEQGDSAMYLCASRSRDGLEAFFGQGTRLTVV.